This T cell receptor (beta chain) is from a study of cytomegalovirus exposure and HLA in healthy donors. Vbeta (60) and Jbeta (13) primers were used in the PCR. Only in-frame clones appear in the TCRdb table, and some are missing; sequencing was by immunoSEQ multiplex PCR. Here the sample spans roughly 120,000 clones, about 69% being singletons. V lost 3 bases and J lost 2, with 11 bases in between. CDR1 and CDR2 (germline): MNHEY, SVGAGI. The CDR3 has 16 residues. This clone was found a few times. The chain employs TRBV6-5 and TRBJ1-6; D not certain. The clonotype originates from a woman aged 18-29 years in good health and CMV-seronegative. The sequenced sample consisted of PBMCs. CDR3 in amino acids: CASSYLEAAYNSPLHF. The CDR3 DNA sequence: TGTGCCAGCAGTTATTTAGAAGCGGCCTATAATTCACCCCTCCACTTT.